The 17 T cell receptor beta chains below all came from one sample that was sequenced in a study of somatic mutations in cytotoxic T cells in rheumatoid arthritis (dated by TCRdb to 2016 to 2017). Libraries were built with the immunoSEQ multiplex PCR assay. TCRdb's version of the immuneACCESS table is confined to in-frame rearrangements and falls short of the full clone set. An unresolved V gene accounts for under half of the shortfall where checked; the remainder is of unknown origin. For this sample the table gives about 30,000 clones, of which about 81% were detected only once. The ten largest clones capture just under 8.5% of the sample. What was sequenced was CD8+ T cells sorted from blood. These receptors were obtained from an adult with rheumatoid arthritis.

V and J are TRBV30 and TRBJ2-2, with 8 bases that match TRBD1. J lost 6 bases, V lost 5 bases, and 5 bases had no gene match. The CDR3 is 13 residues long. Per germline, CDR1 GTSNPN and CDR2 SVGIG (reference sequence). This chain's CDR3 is CAWGQGGAGELFF. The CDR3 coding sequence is TGTGCCTGGGGACAGGGTGGTGCCGGGGAGCTGTTTTTT.

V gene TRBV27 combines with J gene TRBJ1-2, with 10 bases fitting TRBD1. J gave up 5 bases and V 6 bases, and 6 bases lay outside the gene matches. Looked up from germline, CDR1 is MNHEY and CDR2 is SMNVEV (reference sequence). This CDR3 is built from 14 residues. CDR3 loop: CASSRDRGQYGYTF. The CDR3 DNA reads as TGTGCCAGCAGCCGAGACAGGGGGCAGTATGGCTACACCTTC.

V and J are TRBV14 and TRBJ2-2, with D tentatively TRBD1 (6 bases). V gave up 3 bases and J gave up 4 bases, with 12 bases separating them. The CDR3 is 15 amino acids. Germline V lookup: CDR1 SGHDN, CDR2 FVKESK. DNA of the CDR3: TGTGCCAGCAGCCACATAGGGGGAGTCACCGGGGAGCTGTTTTTT. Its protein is CASSHIGGVTGELFF.

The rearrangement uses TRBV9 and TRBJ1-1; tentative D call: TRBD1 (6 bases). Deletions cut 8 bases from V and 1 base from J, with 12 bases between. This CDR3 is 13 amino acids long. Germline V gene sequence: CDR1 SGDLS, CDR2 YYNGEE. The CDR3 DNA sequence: TGTGCCAGTACCGGGACAACGAACACTGAAGCTTTCTTT. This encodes CASTGTTNTEAFF.

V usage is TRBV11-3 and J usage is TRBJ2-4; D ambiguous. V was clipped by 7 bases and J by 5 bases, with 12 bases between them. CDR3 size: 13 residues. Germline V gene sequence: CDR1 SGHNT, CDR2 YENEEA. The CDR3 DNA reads TGTGCCAGCACCCCCCGGCTAGAAAACATTCAGTACTTC. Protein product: CASTPRLENIQYF.

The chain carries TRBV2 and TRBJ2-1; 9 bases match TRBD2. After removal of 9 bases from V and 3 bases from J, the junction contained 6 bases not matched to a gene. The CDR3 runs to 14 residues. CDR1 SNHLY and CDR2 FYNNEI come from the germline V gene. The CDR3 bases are TGTGCCAGTCCGGGACTAGCAGTCTACAATGAGCAGTTCTTC. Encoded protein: CASPGLAVYNEQFF.

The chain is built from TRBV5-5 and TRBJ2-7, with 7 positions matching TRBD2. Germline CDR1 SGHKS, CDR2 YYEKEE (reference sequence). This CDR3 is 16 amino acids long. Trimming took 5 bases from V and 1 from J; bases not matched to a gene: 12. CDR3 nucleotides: TGTGCCAGCAGGATAGCCTCGGGCGGGGGTTCCTACGAGCAGTACTTC. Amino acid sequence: CASRIASGGGSYEQYF.

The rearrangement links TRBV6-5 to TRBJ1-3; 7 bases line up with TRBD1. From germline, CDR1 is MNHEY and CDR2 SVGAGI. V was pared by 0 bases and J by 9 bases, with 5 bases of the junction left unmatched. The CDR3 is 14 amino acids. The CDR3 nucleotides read TGTGCCAGCAGTTACTCGACAGGGTCCAGCACCATATATTTT. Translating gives CASSYSTGSSTIYF.

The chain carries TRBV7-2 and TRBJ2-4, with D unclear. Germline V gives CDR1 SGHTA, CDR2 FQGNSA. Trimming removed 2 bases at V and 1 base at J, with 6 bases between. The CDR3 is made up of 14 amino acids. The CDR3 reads CASSLTVAKNIQYF. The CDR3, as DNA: TGTGCCAGCAGCTTAACTGTCGCCAAAAACATTCAGTACTTC.

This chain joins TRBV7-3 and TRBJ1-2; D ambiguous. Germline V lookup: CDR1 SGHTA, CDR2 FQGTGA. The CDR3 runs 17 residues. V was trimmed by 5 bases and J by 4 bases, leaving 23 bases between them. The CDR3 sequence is CASSPQVALLTLYGYTF. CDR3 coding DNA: TGTGCCAGCAGCCCACAAGTCGCGCTGCTAACGCTCTATGGCTACACCTTC.

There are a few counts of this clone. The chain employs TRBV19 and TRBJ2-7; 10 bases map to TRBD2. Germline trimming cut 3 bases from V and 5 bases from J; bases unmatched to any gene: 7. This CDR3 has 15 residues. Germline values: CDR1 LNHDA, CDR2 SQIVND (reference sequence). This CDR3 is CASSILAGALDEQYF. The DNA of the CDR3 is TGTGCCAGTAGTATCCTAGCGGGAGCGTTAGACGAGCAGTACTTC.

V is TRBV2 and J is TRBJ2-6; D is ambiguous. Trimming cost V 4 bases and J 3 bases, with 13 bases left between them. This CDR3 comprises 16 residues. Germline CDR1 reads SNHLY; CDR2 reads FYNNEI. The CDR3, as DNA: TGTGCCAGCAGTGTATCCGCGCTTAGTGGGGCCAACGTCCTGACTTTC. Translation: CASSVSALSGANVLTF.

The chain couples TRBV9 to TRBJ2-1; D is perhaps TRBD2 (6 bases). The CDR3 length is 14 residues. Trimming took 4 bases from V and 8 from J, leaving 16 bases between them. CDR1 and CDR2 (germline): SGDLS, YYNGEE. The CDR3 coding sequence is TGTGCCAGCAGCCCCGGGACTTCCCGGCATGAGCAGTTCTTC. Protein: CASSPGTSRHEQFF.

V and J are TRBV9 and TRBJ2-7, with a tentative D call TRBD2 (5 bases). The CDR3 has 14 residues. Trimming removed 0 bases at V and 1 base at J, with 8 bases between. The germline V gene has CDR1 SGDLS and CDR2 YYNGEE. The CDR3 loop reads CASSVASGSYEQYF. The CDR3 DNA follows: TGTGCCAGCAGCGTAGCCAGCGGATCCTACGAGCAGTACTTC.

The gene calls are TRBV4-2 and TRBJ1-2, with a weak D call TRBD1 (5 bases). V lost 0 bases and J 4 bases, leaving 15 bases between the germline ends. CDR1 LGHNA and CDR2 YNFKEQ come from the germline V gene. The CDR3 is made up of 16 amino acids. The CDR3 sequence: CASSQEPTVLRYGYTF. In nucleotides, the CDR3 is TGTGCCAGCAGCCAAGAACCGACAGTCCTTCGCTATGGCTACACCTTC.

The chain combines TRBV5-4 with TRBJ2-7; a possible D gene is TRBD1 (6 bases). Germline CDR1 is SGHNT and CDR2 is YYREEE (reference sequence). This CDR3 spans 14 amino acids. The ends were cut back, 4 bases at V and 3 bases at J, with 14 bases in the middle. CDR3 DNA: TGTGCCAGCAGCCCCCGACAGGACATCTACGAGCAGTACTTC. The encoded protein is CASSPRQDIYEQYF.

Here the CDR3 reads CASKGTAQHF. In DNA form, the CDR3 reads TGTGCCAGCAAAGGGACAGCCCAGCATTTT. The chain couples TRBV2 to TRBJ1-5; 7 bases are a match to TRBD1. The CDR3 loop spans 10 amino acids. Germline V gene sequence: CDR1 SNHLY, CDR2 FYNNEI. With V trimmed by 7 bases and J by 11 bases, 2 bases remained unmatched.